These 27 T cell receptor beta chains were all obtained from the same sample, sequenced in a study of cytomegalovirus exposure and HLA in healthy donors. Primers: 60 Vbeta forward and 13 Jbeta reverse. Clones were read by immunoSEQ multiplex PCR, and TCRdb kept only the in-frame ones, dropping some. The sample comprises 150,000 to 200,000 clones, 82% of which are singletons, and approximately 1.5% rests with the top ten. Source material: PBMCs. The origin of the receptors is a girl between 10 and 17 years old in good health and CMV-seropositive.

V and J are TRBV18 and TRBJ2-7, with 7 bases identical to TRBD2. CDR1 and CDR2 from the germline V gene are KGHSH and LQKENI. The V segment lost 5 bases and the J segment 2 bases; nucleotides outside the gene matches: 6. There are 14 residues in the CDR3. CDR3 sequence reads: CASSVASGPYEQYF. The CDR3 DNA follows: TGTGCCAGCTCAGTGGCTAGCGGTCCCTACGAGCAGTACTTC.

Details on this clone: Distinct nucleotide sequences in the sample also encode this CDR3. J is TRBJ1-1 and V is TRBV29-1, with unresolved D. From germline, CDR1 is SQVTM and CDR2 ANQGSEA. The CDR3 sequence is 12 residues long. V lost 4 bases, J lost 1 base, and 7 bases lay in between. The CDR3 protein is CSVAPGNTEAFF. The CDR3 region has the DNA TGCAGCGTTGCCCCGGGGAACACTGAAGCTTTCTTT.

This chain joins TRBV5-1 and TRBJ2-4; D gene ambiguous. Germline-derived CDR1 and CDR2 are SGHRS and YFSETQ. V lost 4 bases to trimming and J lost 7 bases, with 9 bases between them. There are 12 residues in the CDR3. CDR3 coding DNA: TGCGCCAGCAGCCCCCGCGGTAACATTCAGTACTTC. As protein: CASSPRGNIQYF.

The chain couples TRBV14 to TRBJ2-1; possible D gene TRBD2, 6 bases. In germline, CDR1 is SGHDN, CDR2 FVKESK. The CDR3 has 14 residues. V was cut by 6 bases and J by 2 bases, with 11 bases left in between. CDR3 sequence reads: CASSLPGAYNEQFF. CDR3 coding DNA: TGTGCCAGCAGTCTCCCGGGGGCCTACAATGAGCAGTTCTTC.

CDR3 residues: CASSVDGRGNQPQHF. The CDR3 DNA follows: TGTGCCAGCAGCGTAGATGGCAGGGGCAATCAGCCCCAGCATTTT. The chain employs TRBV9 and TRBJ1-5, with TRBD1 as a possible D gene (5 bases). Deletions cut 0 bases from V and 2 bases from J, with 9 bases between. Germline V CDR1 and CDR2: SGDLS, YYNGEE. This CDR3 comprises 15 residues. Combining the CDR3 with reference TRBV9 and TRBJ1-5 gives the whole variable domain DSGVTQTPKHLITATGQRVTLRCSPRSGDLSVYWYQQSLDQGLQFLIQYYNGEERAKGNILERFSAQQFPDLHSELNLSSLELGDSALYFCASSVDGRGNQPQHFGDGTRLSIL.

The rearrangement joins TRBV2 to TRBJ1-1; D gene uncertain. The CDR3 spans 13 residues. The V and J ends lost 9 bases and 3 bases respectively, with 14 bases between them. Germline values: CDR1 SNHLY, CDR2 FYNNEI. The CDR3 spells CASETRVDTEAFF. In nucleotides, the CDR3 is TGTGCCAGTGAGACGCGGGTGGACACTGAAGCTTTCTTT.

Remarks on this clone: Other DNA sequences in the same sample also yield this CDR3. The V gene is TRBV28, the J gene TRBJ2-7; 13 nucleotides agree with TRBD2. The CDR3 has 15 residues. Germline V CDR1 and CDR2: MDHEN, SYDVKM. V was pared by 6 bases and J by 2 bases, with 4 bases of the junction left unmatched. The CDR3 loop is CASSPGLAGAYEQYF. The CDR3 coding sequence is TGTGCCAGCAGCCCTGGACTAGCGGGAGCCTACGAGCAGTACTTC.

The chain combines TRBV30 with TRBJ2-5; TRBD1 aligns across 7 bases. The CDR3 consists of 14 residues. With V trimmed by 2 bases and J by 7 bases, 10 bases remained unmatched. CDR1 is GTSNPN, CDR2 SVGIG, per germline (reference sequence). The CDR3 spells CAWSRDSLLWTQYF. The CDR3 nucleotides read TGTGCCTGGAGTCGGGACAGCCTCCTTTGGACCCAGTACTTC.

In DNA, the CDR3 is TGTGCCAGCAGTTTCGAGACAGGGCCCCGTGGCTACACCTTC. This encodes CASSFETGPRGYTF. V and J are TRBV28 and TRBJ1-2; 7 bases align to TRBD1. The J segment lost 7 bases and the V segment lost 3 bases, leaving 8 bases of the junction unmatched. CDR1 and CDR2 from the germline V gene are MDHEN and SYDVKM. This CDR3 has 14 amino acids.

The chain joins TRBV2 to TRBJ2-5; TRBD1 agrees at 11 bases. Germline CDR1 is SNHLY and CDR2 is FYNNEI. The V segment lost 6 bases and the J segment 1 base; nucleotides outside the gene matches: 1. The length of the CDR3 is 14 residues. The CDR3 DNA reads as TGTGCCAGCAGGGACAGGGGGCGCCAAGAGACCCAGTACTTC. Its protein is CASRDRGRQETQYF.

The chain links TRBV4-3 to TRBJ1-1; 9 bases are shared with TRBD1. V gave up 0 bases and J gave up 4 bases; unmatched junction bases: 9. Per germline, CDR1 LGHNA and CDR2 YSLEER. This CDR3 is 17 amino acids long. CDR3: CASSQELTGGETTEAFF. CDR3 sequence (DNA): TGCGCCAGCAGCCAAGAGCTGACAGGGGGGGAAACCACTGAAGCTTTCTTT.

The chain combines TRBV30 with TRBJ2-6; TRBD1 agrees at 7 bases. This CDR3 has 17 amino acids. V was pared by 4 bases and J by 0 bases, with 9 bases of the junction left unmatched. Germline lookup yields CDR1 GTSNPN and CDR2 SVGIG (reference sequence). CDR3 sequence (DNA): TGTGCCTGGATACGCGACAGGGTACGCTCTGGGGCCAACGTCCTGACTTTC. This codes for CAWIRDRVRSGANVLTF.

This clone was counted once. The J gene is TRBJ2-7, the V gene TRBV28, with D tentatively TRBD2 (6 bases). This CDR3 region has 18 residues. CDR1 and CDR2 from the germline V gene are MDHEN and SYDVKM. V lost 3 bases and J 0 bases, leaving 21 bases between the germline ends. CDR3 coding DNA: TGTGCCAGCAGTTTTGTGGGCAGCTGGCGGGGTTACTCCTACGAGCAGTACTTC. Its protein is CASSFVGSWRGYSYEQYF.

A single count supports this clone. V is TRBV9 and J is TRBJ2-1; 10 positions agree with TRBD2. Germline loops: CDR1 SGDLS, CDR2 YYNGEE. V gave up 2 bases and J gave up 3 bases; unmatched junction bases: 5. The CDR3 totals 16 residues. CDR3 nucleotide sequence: TGTGCCAGCAGCGTCCTAGCGGGGGCCCTCTACAATGAGCAGTTCTTC. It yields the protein CASSVLAGALYNEQFF.

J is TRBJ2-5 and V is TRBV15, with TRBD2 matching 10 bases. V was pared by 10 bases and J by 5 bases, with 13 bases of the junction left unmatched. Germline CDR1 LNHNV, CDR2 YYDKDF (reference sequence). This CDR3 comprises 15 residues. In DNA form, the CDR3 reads TGTGCCAGTCATCTAGCGGGAGAAGGGCGGGAGACCCAGTACTTC. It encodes CASHLAGEGRETQYF.

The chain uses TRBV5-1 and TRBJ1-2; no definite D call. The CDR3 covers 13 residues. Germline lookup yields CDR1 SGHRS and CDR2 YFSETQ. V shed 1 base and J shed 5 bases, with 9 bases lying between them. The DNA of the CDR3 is TGCGCCAGCAGCTTGAACAGAGAATATGGCTACACCTTC. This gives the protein CASSLNREYGYTF.

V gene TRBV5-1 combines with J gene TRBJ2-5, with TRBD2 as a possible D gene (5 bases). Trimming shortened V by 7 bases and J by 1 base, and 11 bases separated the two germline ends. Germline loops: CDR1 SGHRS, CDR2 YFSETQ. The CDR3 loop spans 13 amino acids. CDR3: CASRLRGQETQYF. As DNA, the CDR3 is TGCGCCAGCCGTCTCCGGGGCCAAGAGACCCAGTACTTC.

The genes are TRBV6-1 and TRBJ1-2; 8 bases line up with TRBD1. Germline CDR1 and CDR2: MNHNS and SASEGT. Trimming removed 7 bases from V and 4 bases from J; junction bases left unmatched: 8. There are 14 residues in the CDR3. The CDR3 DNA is TGTGCCAGCAAGGGCAGGGGGCTTTTCTATGGCTACACCTTC. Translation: CASKGRGLFYGYTF.

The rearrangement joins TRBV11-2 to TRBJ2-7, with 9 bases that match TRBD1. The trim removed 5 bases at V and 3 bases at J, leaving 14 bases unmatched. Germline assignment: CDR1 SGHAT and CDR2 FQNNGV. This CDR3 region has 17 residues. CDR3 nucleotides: TGTGCCAGCAGCATCCCCCGGGACAGGGAGGTTAGCTACGAGCAGTACTTC. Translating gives CASSIPRDREVSYEQYF. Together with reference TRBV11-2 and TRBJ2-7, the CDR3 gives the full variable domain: EAGVAQSPRYKIIEKRQSVAFWCNPISGHATLYWYQQILGQGPKLLIQFQNNGVVDDSQLPKDRFSAERLKGVDSTLKIQPAKLEDSAVYLCASSIPRDREVSYEQYFGPGTRLTVT.

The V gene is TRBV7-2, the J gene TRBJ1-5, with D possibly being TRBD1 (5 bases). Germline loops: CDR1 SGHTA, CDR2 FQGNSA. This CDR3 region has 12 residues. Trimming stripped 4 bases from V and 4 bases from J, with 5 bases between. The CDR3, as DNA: TGTGCCAGCAGCTCAGGGAATCAGCCCCAGCATTTT. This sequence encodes CASSSGNQPQHF. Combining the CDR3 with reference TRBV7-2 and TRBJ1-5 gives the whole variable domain GAGVSQSPSNKVTEKGKDVELRCDPISGHTALYWYRQSLGQGLEFLIYFQGNSAPDKSGLPSDRFSAERTGGSVSTLTIQRTQQEDSAVYLCASSSGNQPQHFGDGTRLSIL.

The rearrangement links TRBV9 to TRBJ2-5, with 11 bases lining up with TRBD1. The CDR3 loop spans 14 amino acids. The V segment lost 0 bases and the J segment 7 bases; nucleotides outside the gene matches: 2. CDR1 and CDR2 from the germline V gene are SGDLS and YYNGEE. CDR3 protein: CASSVGGTGGTQYF. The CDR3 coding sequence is TGTGCCAGCAGCGTAGGCGGGACAGGGGGGACCCAGTACTTC. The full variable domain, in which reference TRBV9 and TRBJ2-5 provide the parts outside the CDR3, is DSGVTQTPKHLITATGQRVTLRCSPRSGDLSVYWYQQSLDQGLQFLIQYYNGEERAKGNILERFSAQQFPDLHSELNLSSLELGDSALYFCASSVGGTGGTQYFGPGTRLLVL.

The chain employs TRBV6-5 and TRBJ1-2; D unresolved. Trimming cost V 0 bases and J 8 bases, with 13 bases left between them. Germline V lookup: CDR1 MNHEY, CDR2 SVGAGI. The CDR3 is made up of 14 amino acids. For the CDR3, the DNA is TGTGCCAGCAGTTACTCGATCTTCCGGAGGGGCTACACCTTC. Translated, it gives CASSYSIFRRGYTF.

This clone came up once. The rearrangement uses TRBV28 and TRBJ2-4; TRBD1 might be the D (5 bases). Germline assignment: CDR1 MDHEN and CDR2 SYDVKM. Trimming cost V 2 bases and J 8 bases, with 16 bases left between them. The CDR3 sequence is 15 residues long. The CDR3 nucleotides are TGTGCCAGCAGTTTACAAGGGGCGTTGAGGTACATTCAGTACTTC. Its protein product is CASSLQGALRYIQYF.

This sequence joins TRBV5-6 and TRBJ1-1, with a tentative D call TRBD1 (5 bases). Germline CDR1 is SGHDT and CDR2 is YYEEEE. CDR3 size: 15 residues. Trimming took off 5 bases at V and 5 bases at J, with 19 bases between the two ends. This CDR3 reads CASSKGLQRRTEAFF. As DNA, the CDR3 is TGTGCCAGCAGTAAGGGGTTACAGCGAAGGACTGAAGCTTTCTTT.

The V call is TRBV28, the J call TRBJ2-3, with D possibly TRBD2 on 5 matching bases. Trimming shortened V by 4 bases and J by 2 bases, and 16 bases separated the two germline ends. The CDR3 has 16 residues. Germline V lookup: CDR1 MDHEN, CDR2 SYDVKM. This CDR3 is CASSSPHRDNTDTQYF. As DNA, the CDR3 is TGTGCCAGCAGTTCGCCTCATCGGGATAACACAGATACGCAGTATTTT.

The CDR3 reads CASSDVAGGRTDTQYF. In DNA, the CDR3 is TGTGCCAGCAGTGACGTGGCAGGGGGTCGCACAGATACGCAGTATTTT. The chain combines TRBV6-4 with TRBJ2-3; TRBD1 agrees at 7 bases. The CDR3 covers 16 residues. After removal of 2 bases from V and 1 base from J, the junction contained 6 bases not matched to a gene. Per the germline V gene, CDR1 is MRHNA and CDR2 is SNTAGT.

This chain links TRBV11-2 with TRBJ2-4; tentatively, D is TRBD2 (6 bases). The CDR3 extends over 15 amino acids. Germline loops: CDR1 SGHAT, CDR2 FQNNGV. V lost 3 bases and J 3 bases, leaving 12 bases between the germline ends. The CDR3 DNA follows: TGTGCCAGCAGCTTCGGGACTTTGGACAAAAACATTCAGTACTTC. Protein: CASSFGTLDKNIQYF.